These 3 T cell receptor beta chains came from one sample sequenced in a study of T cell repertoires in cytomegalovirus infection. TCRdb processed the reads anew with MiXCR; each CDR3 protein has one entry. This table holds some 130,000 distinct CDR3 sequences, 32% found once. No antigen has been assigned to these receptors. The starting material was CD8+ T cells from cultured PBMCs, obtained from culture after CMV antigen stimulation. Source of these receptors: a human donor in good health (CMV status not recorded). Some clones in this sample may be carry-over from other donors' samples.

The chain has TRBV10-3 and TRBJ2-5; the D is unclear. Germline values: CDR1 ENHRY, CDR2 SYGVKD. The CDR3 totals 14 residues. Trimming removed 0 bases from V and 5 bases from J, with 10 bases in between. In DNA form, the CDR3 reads TGTGCCATCAGTGAGTCTGGGATGCGGGAGACCCAGTACTTC. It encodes CAISESGMRETQYF.

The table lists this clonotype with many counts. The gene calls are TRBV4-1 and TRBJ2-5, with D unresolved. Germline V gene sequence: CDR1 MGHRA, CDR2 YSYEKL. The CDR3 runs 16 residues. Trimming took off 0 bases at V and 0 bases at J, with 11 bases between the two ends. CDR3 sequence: CASSQDQVEYQETQYF. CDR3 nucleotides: TGCGCCAGCAGCCAAGATCAGGTAGAATACCAAGAGACCCAGTACTTC.

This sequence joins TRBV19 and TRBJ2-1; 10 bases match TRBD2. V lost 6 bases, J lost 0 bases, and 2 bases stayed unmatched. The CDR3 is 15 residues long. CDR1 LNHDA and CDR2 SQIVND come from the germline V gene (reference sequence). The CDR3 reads CASRSSGSSYNEQFF. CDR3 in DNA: TGTGCCAGTAGGTCTAGCGGGAGCTCCTACAATGAGCAGTTCTTC. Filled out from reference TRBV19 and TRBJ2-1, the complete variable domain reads DGGITQSPKYLFRKEGQNVTLSCEQNLNHDAMYWYRQDPGQGLRLIYYSQIVNDFQKGDIAEGYSVSREKKESFPLTVTSAQKNPTAFYLCASRSSGSSYNEQFFGPGTRLTVL.